This T cell receptor beta chain is from a study of graft-versus-host responses after intestinal transplantation (dated by TCRdb to about 2021). About the full investigation: Multivisceral, liver-intestinal, or isolated intestinal transplants were received by the recipients. All recipients received anti-thymocyte globulin induction followed by maintenance tacrolimus and steroids for roughly three years. After intestinal transplantation, graft-versus-host and host-versus-graft alloreactive T cell clones in the graft, circulation and bone marrow were tracked using bulk TCR-beta CDR3 sequencing. Alloreactive clones were identified by sequencing pre-transplant mixed lymphocyte reaction products and comparing them with unstimulated pre-transplant donor and recipient T cells. The cohort enrolled around 23 intestinal transplant recipients including one retransplant, and a few patients lacking pretransplant specimens were excluded. A peak of at least 4% donor T cells among recipient peripheral blood mononuclear cells was the definition used for donor T cell macrochimerism. Samples from a few later patients were sequenced in-house on an Illumina MiSeq with MiXCR processing rather than by the commercial service.

CDR1 and CDR2 (ENHRY, SYGVKD) derive from the germline V gene. The germline ends are 19 bases apart after V is trimmed by 6 bases and J by 8 bases. The CDR3 goes from the cysteine to the phenylalanine over 15 residues. The CDR3 DNA has 45 bases and is translated from base 1. Overall study results and their limits: High GvH to HvG T cell clonal ratios were observed in the allografts of patients with donor T cell macrochimerism. Conclusions were limited by the relatively low number and heterogeneity of intestinal transplant patients. GvH clones were found in recipient bone marrow, and some of the GvH clones appeared earlier in ileal mucosa or blood, which is consistent with an intestinal mucosal origin. Early after transplant, declines in HvG clones were associated with peak levels of circulating GvH clones.

Sample time point, as interpreted from the label and publication: cells obtained before transplantation from donor or recipient. CD3+CD4+ and CD3+CD8+ populations were FACS-sorted from unstimulated pre-transplant donor and recipient cells taken from spleen or lymph nodes. This clone was counted only a few times. No antigen is known for it. No base qualities exist here, and no much larger clone lies one base off it. The library was made by the immunoSEQ multiplex PCR assay. For most patients, genomic DNA was isolated with the Qiagen DNeasy Blood and Tissue Kit and shipped frozen to Adaptive Biotechnologies for TCR sequencing. For most patients, genomic DNA was subjected to high-throughput TCR-beta CDR3 sequencing by Adaptive Biotechnologies. On the authors' methods: Adaptive's ImmunoSEQ software supplied the TCR sequencing data for approximately 18 patients, while MiXCR and VDJtools were used to process a few other patients. To correct CD4 versus CD8 sorting errors, sequences present in both subsets at a frequency ratio below 5:1 were removed. CDR3 nucleotide sequences shared between donor and recipient were removed because the origin of such sequences could not be assigned. Alloreactive clones required at least 2-fold expansion over unstimulated cells and minimum CFSE-low frequency of 0.002% (template counts) or 0.001% (read counts). Clones detected in sequenced pre-transplant spleen, lymph node, or MLR CFSE-low populations of the donor or recipient were defined as mappable. The cumulative frequency of alloreactive clones was calculated as a percentage of all sequences, weighted by copy number. TCRdb mirrors the immuneACCESS table, restricted to in-frame sequences. Some clones are absent from its copies; in checked studies, under half trace to an unresolved V gene, and the reason for the others is unknown. The DNA was the basis for D and trimming; V, J and clone size are from that table. The sample table holds tens of thousands of clones, of which 85% to 95% were seen once. The biggest ten clones account for around 0.23% of the sample.

The V and J segments used are TRBV10-3 and TRBJ1-4; the D region possibly corresponds to TRBD1 (5 bases align). Material: unstimulated CD8+ T cells sorted from spleen or lymph node cells, obtained before transplant. The sequence came from a human donor who was the organ donor for an intestinal transplant. The encoded CDR3 is CAISEKGVFGEKLFF. The nucleotides are TGTGCCATCAGCGAAAAAGGGGTGTTCGGGGAAAAACTGTTTTTT.